The 10 T cell receptor beta chains below were found in one sample sequenced in a study of T cells in Graves' hyperthyroidism and ophthalmopathy. Amplified regions were TCR beta CDR3 sequences from RNA transcripts. In the first-round RT-PCR of the TCR CDR3, the HTBI primer set was used. In TCRdb, the multiplex PCR reads were re-called with MiXCR into one record per CDR3 protein. The data contain about half a million distinct CDR3 sequences, less than 20% of them seen just once; the ten biggest clones take up approximately 50%. Sequenced: blood. These receptors all come from a man aged 35-49 years with Graves' ophthalmopathy.

At least ten counts were recorded for this clonotype. The chain has TRBV14 and TRBJ2-3; no definite D call. Germline CDR1 and CDR2: SGHDN and FVKESK. The V end was cut by 4 bases, the J end by 2 bases, with 13 bases between. This CDR3 contains 15 residues. CDR3 loop: CASSPNVDLTDTQYF. In DNA form, the CDR3 reads TGTGCCAGCAGCCCCAACGTGGACCTCACAGATACGCAGTATTTT.

In this sample, this clonotype turned up a few times. This sequence joins TRBV28 and TRBJ2-1; D possibly corresponds to TRBD2 (6 bases). V was clipped by 8 bases and J by 0 bases, with 14 bases between them. The CDR3 is made up of 15 amino acids. CDR1 and CDR2 (germline): MDHEN, SYDVKM. The CDR3 region is CASGTGATSYNEQFF. The DNA for the CDR3 is TGTGCCAGCGGAACGGGAGCTACCTCCTACAATGAGCAGTTCTTC.

This clonotype was detected only a few times. The chain has TRBV6-1 and TRBJ1-6; D is possibly TRBD1 (6 bases). CDR1 MNHNS and CDR2 SASEGT come from the germline V gene. The CDR3 totals 16 residues. V dropped 4 bases and J dropped 7 bases, with 17 bases sitting between them. CDR3 protein: CASSVSSGTPNSPLHF. The CDR3 region has the DNA TGTGCCAGCAGTGTCTCTTCCGGGACACCAAATTCACCCCTCCACTTT.

This clonotype was recorded many times. V and J are TRBV7-2 and TRBJ1-1; D may be TRBD1 (6 bases). This CDR3 region has 14 residues. V lost 1 base, J lost 5 bases, and 11 bases lay in between. The germline V gene has CDR1 SGHTA and CDR2 FQGNSA. The CDR3 region has the DNA TGTGCCAGCAGCTTAGACAGGGCGAGAACTGAAGCTTTCTTT. Amino acids: CASSLDRARTEAFF.

This clonotype appeared many times. The V and J genes are TRBV12-3 or TRBV12-4 and TRBJ1-6; D remains unclear. The CDR3 has 15 residues. V was cut by 3 bases and J by 0 bases, with 6 bases left in between. DNA for the CDR3: TGTGCCAGCAGTTTTCACAACTCCTATAATTCACCCCTCCACTTT. Amino acids: CASSFHNSYNSPLHF.

The V call is TRBV7-9, the J call TRBJ1-4; 9 bases align to TRBD1. This CDR3 spans 14 amino acids. Germline-derived CDR1 and CDR2 are SEHNR and FQNEAQ (reference sequence). Trimming cost V 4 bases and J 8 bases; bases outside gene matches: 5. The CDR3 reads CASSYGQGKEKLFF. CDR3 nucleotides: TGTGCCAGCAGCTACGGACAGGGGAAGGAAAAACTGTTTTTT.

There are many counts of this clonotype. CDR3 loop: CATFPGGQAYNEQFF. In DNA form, the CDR3 reads TGTGCCACCTTCCCTGGGGGACAGGCCTACAATGAGCAGTTCTTC. The J gene is TRBJ2-1, the V gene TRBV28; the match to TRBD1 covers 8 bases. In germline, CDR1 is MDHEN, CDR2 SYDVKM. Unmatched junction bases numbered 10, after V lost 10 bases and J lost 2 bases. The CDR3 is made up of 15 amino acids.

The sample holds a few counts of this clonotype. This chain joins TRBV5-1 and TRBJ1-6, with a weak D call TRBD1 (5 bases). CDR3 length: 15 amino acids. Germline V lookup: CDR1 SGHRS, CDR2 YFSETQ. The ends were cut back, 3 bases at V and 4 bases at J, with 11 bases in the middle. CDR3 loop: CASSSGTEYNSPLHF. The DNA for the CDR3 is TGCGCCAGCAGCTCCGGGACGGAGTATAATTCACCCCTCCACTTT.

This clonotype showed up just a few times. CDR3 sequence reads: CASSPRGENEQYF. The CDR3 region has the DNA TGTGCCAGCAGCCCCCGGGGCGAGAACGAGCAGTACTTC. The chain carries TRBV13 and TRBJ2-7, with D possibly called TRBD1 or TRBD2 (5 bases each). The V and J ends lost 5 bases and 5 bases respectively, with 13 bases between them. Germline V gives CDR1 PRHDT, CDR2 FYEKMQ (reference sequence). CDR3 length: 13 amino acids.

The V and J genes are TRBV3-1 and TRBJ2-2; 13 bases align to TRBD2. The V segment lost 1 base and the J segment 5 bases; nucleotides outside the gene matches: 1. Germline CDR1 reads LGHDT; CDR2 reads YNNKEL (reference sequence). The CDR3 spans 16 residues. In nucleotides, the CDR3 is TGTGCCAGCAGCCAAGTGACTAGCGGGAGGACCGGGGAGCTGTTTTTT. It translates to CASSQVTSGRTGELFF.